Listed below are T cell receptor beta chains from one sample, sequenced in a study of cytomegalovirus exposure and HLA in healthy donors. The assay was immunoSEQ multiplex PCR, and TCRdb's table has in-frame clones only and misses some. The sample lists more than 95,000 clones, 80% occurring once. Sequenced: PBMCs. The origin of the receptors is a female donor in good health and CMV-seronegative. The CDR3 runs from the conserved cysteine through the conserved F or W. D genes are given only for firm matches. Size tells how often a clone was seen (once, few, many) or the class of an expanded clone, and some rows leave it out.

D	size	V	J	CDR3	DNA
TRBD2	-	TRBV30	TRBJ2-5	CAWSVSPWREEEETQYF	TGTGCCTGGAGTGTAAGCCCTTGGCGGGAGGAGGAAGAGACCCAGTACTTC
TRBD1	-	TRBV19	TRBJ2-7	CASRGTGTYEQYF	TGTGCCAGTAGGGGGACAGGGACCTACGAGCAGTACTTC
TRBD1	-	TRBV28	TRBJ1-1	CASRQTGVSGEAFF	TGTGCCAGCAGACAGACAGGGGTCTCTGGTGAAGCTTTCTTT
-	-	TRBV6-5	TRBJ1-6	CASSRAGRGDSPLHF	TGTGCCAGCAGTCGGGCTGGCAGGGGTGATTCACCCCTCCACTTT
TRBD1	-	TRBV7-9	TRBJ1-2	CASSLGQGASGYGYTF	TGTGCCAGCAGCTTAGGTCAGGGGGCGAGTGGCTATGGCTACACCTTC
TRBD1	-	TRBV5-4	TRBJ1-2	CASSSDRDYGYTF	TGTGCCAGCAGTTCCGACAGGGACTATGGCTACACCTTC
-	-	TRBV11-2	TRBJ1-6	CASRPGLYSPLHF	TGTGCCAGCAGACCGGGGTTATATTCACCCCTCCACTTT
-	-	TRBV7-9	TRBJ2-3	CASSVTSTSTDTQYF	TGTGCCAGCAGTGTTACCTCCACTAGCACAGATACGCAGTATTTT
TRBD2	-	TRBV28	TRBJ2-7	CAHGRDPGGPSEQYF	TGTGCCCACGGACGGGACCCGGGAGGGCCCAGCGAGCAGTACTTC
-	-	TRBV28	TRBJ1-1	CASNPGVPTEAFF	TGTGCCAGCAACCCAGGGGTCCCCACTGAAGCTTTCTTT
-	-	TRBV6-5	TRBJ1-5	CASSRSRDSIQPQHF	TGTGCCAGCAGTCGGAGCAGGGATTCAATTCAGCCCCAGCATTTT
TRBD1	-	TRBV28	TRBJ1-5	CASTLGGRGGNQPQHF	TGTGCCAGCACCTTAGGGGGCAGGGGGGGCAATCAGCCCCAGCATTTT
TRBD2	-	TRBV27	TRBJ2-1	CATGTSWYNEQFF	TGTGCCACCGGGACTAGCTGGTACAATGAGCAGTTCTTC
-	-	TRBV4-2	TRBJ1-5	CASSHYGTDSNQPQHF	TGTGCCAGCAGCCATTATGGCACCGATAGCAATCAGCCCCAGCATTTT
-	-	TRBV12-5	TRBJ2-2	CASGLVRRRELFF	TGTGCTAGTGGTTTGGTACGGAGGCGGGAGCTGTTTTTT
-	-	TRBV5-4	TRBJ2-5	CASSLDSQTQYF	TGTGCCAGCAGCCTTGACAGCCAGACCCAGTACTTC
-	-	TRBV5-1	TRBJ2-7	CASSLDPRRGYEQYF	TGCGCCAGCAGCTTGGACCCTAGAAGGGGGTACGAGCAGTACTTC
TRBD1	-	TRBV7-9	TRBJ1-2	CASTEQGSGYTF	TGTGCCAGCACCGAACAGGGGTCTGGCTACACCTTC
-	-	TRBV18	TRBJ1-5	CASSPTGISNQPQHF	TGTGCCAGCTCACCAACGGGGATTAGCAATCAGCCCCAGCATTTT
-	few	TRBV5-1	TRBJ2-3	CASSYLPTDTQYF	TGCGCCAGCAGCTACCTACCAACAGATACGCAGTATTTT
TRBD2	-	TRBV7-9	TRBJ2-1	CASSRLAGGSYNEQFF	TGTGCCAGCAGCCGACTAGCGGGGGGTTCCTACAATGAGCAGTTCTTC
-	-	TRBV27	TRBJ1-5	CASSPRQANQPQHF	TGTGCCAGCAGTCCCCGACAGGCAAATCAGCCCCAGCATTTT
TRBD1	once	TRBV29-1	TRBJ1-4	CSVAQGAAGGKLFF	TGCAGCGTGGCCCAGGGGGCGGCTGGGGGAAAACTGTTTTTT
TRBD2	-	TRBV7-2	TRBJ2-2	CASSSGQRGPNTGELFF	TGTGCCAGCAGCTCAGGGCAGCGGGGCCCAAACACCGGGGAGCTGTTTTTT
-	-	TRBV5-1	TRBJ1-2	CTSSLAGGGYTF	TGCACCAGCAGCTTGGCAGGAGGCGGCTACACCTTC
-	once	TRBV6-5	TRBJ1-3	CASSYSNRERRNTIYF	TGTGCCAGCAGTTACTCGAACCGGGAGCGGAGAAACACCATATATTTT
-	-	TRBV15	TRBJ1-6	CATSRDLGANSPLHF	TGTGCCACCAGCAGAGATTTAGGAGCAAATTCACCCCTCCACTTT
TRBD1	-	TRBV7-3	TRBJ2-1	CASSAGTGPYNEQFF	TGTGCCAGCAGCGCGGGGACAGGGCCATACAATGAGCAGTTCTTC
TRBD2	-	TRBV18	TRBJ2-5	CASWGGTSGKTLQETQYF	TGTGCCAGCTGGGGCGGGACTAGCGGGAAGACCCTTCAAGAGACCCAGTACTTC